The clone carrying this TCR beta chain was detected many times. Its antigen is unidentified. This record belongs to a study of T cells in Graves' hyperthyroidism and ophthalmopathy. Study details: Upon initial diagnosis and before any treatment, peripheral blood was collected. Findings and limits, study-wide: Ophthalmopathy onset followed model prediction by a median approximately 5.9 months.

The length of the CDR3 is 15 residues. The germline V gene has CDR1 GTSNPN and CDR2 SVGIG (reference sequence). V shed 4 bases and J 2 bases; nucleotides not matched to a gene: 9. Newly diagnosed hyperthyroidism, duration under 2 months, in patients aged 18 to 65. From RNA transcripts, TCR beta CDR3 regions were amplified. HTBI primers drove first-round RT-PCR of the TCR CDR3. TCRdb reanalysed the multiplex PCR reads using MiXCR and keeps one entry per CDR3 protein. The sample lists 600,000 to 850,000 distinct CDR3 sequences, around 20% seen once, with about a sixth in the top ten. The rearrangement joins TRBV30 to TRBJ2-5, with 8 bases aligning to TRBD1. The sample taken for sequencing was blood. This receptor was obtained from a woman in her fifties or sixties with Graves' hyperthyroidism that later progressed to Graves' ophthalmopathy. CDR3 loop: CAWTPGQDGQETQYF. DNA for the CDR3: TGTGCCTGGACCCCGGGACAGGACGGGCAAGAGACCCAGTACTTC.